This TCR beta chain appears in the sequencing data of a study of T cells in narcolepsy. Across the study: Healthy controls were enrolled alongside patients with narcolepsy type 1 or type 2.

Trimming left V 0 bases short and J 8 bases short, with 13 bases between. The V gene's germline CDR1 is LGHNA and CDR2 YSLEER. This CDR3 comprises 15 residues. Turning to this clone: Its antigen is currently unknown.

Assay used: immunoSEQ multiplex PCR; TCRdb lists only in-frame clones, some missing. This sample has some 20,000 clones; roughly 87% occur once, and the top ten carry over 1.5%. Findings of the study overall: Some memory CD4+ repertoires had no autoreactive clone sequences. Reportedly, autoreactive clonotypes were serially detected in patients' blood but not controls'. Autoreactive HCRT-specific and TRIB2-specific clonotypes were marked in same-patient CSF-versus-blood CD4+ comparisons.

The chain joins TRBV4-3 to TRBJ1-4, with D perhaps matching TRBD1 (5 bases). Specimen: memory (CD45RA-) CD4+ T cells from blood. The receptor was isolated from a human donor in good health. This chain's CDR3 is CASSQDAGTTEKLFF. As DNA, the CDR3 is TGCGCCAGCAGCCAAGATGCCGGGACGACGGAAAAACTGTTTTTT.